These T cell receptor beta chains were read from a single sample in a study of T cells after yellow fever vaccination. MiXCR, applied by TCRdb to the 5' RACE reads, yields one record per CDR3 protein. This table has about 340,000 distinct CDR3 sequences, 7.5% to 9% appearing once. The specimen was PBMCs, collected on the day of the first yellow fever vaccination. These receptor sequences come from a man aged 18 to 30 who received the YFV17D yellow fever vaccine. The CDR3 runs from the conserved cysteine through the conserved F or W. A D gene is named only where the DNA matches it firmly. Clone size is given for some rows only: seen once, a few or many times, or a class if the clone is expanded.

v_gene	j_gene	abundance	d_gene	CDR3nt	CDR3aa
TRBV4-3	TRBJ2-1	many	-	TGCGCCAGCTCCCGGGACTCCTCCTACAATGAGCAGTTCTTC	CASSRDSSYNEQFF
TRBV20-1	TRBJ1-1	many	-	TGCAGTGCCCTGGACGGGAACACTGAAGCTTTCTTT	CSALDGNTEAFF
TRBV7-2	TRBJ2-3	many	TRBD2	TGTGCCAGCAGCCTCGGAGCGGGGGGAGATACGCAGTATTTT	CASSLGAGGDTQYF
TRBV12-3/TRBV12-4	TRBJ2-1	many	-	TGTGCCAGCAGTTTAGGGTTTGGGGGGGCCGACTCCCTCTCCTACAATGAGCAGTTCTTC	CASSLGFGGADSLSYNEQFF
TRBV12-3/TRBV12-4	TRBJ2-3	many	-	TGTGCCAGCAGTTTCTCGGGGAGCACAGATACGCAGTATTTT	CASSFSGSTDTQYF
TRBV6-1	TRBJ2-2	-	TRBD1	TGTGCCAGCCAACGACAGGGGGGGAACACCGGGGAGCTGTTTTTT	CASQRQGGNTGELFF
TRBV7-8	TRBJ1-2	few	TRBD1	TGTGCCAGCAGCTCTCGACAGGGGAACAAATGGAACTATGGCTACACCTTC	CASSSRQGNKWNYGYTF
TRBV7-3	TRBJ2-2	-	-	TGTGCCAGCAGCCGCCGGGCCGGGACCAGCACCGGGGAGCTGTTTTTT	CASSRRAGTSTGELFF
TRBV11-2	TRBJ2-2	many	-	TGTGCCAGCAGCTTAGAAATTGGAATCGTCACCGGGGAGCTGTTTTTT	CASSLEIGIVTGELFF
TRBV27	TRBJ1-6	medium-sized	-	TGTGCCACGGGGGGGAAAGCCTCCTATAATTCACCCCTCCACTTT	CATGGKASYNSPLHF
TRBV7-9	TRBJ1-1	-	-	TGTGCCAGCAGCTTTGGCCGACCTCTGAACACTGAAGCTTTCTTT	CASSFGRPLNTEAFF
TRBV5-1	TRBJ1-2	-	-	TGCGCCAGCAGCTTGGGATGGGTAACAGGGAATGGCTACACCTTC	CASSLGWVTGNGYTF
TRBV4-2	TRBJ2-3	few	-	TGTGCCAGCAGCCACACCCAGACGAGCACAGATACGCAGTATTTT	CASSHTQTSTDTQYF
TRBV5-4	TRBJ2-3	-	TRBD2	TGTGCCAGCAGCTCCCCGACTAGCGGGGGTGCCTACACAGATACGCAGTATTTT	CASSSPTSGGAYTDTQYF
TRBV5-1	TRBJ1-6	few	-	TGCGCCAGCAGCTCGACAGGTTTAATTTCACCCCTCCACTTT	CASSSTGLISPLHF
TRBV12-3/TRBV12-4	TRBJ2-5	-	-	TGTGCCAGCAATGCGGCAAAAGGGACCCAGTACTTC	CASNAAKGTQYF
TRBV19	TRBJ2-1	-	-	TGTGCCAGTAGTATGACGGGGGCGGTTCGGGTGAGCAATGAGCAGTTCTTC	CASSMTGAVRVSNEQFF
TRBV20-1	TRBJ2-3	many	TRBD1	TGCAGTGCTAGATCGGGACAGGGAAACGGAGATACGCAGTATTTT	CSARSGQGNGDTQYF
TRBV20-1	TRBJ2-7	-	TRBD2	TGCAGTGCTAGAGTAGCGGGTAGCTCCTACGAGCAGTACTTC	CSARVAGSSYEQYF
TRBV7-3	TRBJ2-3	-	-	TGTGCCAGCAGCTTAAGAGCCCCCGCAAAGGGAGATACGCAGTATTTT	CASSLRAPAKGDTQYF
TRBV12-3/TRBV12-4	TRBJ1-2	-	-	TGTGCCAGCAGGCCCTCAGACGTCCATGGCTACACCTTC	CASRPSDVHGYTF
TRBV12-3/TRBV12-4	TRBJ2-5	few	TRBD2	TGTGCCAGCAGCTCAACTACTAGCGAAGAGACCCAGTACTTC	CASSSTTSEETQYF
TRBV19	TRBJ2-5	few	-	TGTGCCAGTAACCCCAGGGGACTCCAAGAGACCCAGTACTTC	CASNPRGLQETQYF
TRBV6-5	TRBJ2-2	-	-	TGTGCCAGCAGTTACTTGGGACAAAGGGAGCTGTTTTTT	CASSYLGQRELFF
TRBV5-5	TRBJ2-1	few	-	TGTGCCAGCAGCTTGTTCGTGATGGTTATGGGCAATGAGCAGTTCTTC	CASSLFVMVMGNEQFF
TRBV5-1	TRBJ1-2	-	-	TGCGCCAGCAGCTTGGGCCCCGGAGGGTCGCGTATCTATGGCTACACCTTC	CASSLGPGGSRIYGYTF
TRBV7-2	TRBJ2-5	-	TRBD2	TGTGCCAGCACCTCCCGGACTAGCCGCCCGAGGGCGGAGACCCAGTACTTC	CASTSRTSRPRAETQYF
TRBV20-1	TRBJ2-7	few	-	TGCAGTGCTAGAGTCCTGAAACGGGGGAGCTCCTACGAGCAGTACTTC	CSARVLKRGSSYEQYF
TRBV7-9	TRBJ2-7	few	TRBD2	TGTGCCAGCAGCCTCCCCGGGGGGGCCTACGAGCAGTACTTC	CASSLPGGAYEQYF
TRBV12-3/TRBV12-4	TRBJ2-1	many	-	TGTGCCAGCAGGAGGGGGATCTCTCAGTTCTTC	CASRRGISQFF
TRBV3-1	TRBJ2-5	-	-	TGTGCCAGCAGCCAAGCAGCGGTGGAAGAGACCCAGTACTTC	CASSQAAVEETQYF
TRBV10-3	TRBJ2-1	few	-	TGTGCCTCTACGGTAGCGGTAACCTACAATGAGCAGTTCTTC	CASTVAVTYNEQFF
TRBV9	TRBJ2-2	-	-	TGTGCCAGCAGCGCTACAGGGTCCGGGGAGCTGTTTTTT	CASSATGSGELFF
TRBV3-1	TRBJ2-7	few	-	TGTGCCAGCAGCCAAGGTCGGGACCAGAGAAGCTCCTACGAGCAGTACTTC	CASSQGRDQRSSYEQYF
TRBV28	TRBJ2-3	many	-	TGTGCCAGCAGAGAAGTCACAGATACGCAGTATTTT	CASREVTDTQYF
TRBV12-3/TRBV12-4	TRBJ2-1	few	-	TGTGCCAGCAGTTACGTGGACTACCAGACCAATGAGCAGTTCTTC	CASSYVDYQTNEQFF
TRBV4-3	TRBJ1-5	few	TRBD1	TGCGCCAGCAGCCATAGTTGGGACAGGGGCAATCAGCCCCAGCATTTT	CASSHSWDRGNQPQHF
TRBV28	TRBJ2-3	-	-	TGTGCCAGCAGTACGGGGGTTACGCAGTATTTT	CASSTGVTQYF
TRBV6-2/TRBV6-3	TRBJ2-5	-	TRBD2	TGTGCCAGCATCAGGCCTCGGGGGGGCCAAGAGACCCAGTACTTC	CASIRPRGGQETQYF
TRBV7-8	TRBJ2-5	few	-	TGTGCCAGCAGCTTAGCCGGGGCTTCTGAGACCCAGTACTTC	CASSLAGASETQYF
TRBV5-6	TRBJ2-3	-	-	TGTGCCAGCAGCTTGTACGGGGCGACTTCCTACAACACAGATACGCAGTATTTT	CASSLYGATSYNTDTQYF